Here is one T cell receptor (beta chain) with its context. Naive CD8 populations comprised CD45RO-negative cells positively selected for CCR7, excluding terminally differentiated effector memory CD45RA+ cells. CDR1 and CDR2 from the germline V gene are SEHNR and FQNEAQ (reference sequence). The ends lost 5 bases at V and 14 bases at J; junction bases unmatched: 12. The CDR3 extends over 13 amino acids. This record comes from a study of shared clonotypes between healthy human individuals. Study-level information: Three plates were used per donor for CD4 naive, three for CD4 memory, two for CD8 naive and one for CD8 memory.

Here immunoSEQ multiplex PCR was the method, and the copy in TCRdb shows in-frame clones only, minus some. The sample includes hundreds of thousands of clones, about 96% of them seen just once. The rearrangement joins TRBV7-9 to TRBJ2-1, with 7 bases fitting TRBD1. The source material was naive CD8+ T cells sorted from blood. The TCR originated in a woman in her twenties or thirties in good health. CDR3 DNA: TGTGCCAGCAGCCCCGGTCGGATCGGACAGGAGTTCTTC. Translated, it gives CASSPGRIGQEFF. Full variable domain (remainder filled in from reference TRBV7-9 and TRBJ2-1): DTGVSQNPRHKITKRGQNVTFRCDPISEHNRLYWYRQTLGQGPEFLTYFQNEAQLEKSRLLSDRFSAERPKGSFSTLEIQRTEQGDSAMYLCASSPGRIGQEFFGPGTRLTVL.